Below, 30 T cell receptor beta chains from the same sample are listed, as sequenced in a study of regulatory and conventional T cells in RAG deficiency (dated by TCRdb to about 2017). The library was produced with the immunoSEQ multiplex PCR assay. TCRdb took over this immuneACCESS table, retaining in-frame rearrangements with V and J assigned. Such tables are incomplete; in checked studies, under half of the missing clones stem from an unresolved V gene, and the remainder is unexplained. For this sample there are roughly 29,000 clones; 75% to 95% appear just once. Clones ranked in the top ten supply over 0.75% of the sample. Before genomic DNA extraction, regulatory T cells were isolated from blood as CD4+CD25-high CD127-low cells. Separately, the same data were catalogued under a study of regulatory T cells. The second publication reports: In the multiplex PCR, 52 forward TRBV primers and 13 reverse TRBJ primers were used, and assay-based and computational corrections were applied for amplification bias.

The sample consisted of Tregs sorted from blood. The receptors come from a human donor in good health.

The chain recombines TRBV6-1 with TRBJ1-2; D not resolved. This CDR3 has 14 residues. The germline V and J ends were trimmed by 1 base and 3 bases, with 9 bases remaining between them. Germline CDR1 and CDR2: MNHNS and SASEGT. The CDR3 nucleotides are TGTGCCAGCAGTGAAGATGGGGTTTACTATGGCTACACCTTC. It codes for CASSEDGVYYGYTF.

The gene calls are TRBV6-1 and TRBJ2-7; TRBD1 matches 9 bases. J lost 2 bases, V lost 7 bases, and 3 bases had no gene match. Germline CDR1 and CDR2: MNHNS and SASEGT. This CDR3 has 13 residues. The CDR3 sequence is CASTRDRAYEQYF. The CDR3 DNA reads as TGTGCCAGCACTCGGGACAGGGCCTACGAGCAGTACTTC.

The chain recombines TRBV27 with TRBJ1-3; D gene unclear. V shed 8 bases and J shed 4 bases, with 21 bases lying between them. Germline V gives CDR1 MNHEY, CDR2 SMNVEV (reference sequence). The CDR3 consists of 16 residues. CDR3 sequence: CASSWRGLGPGNTIYF. CDR3 bases: TGTGCCAGCTCCTGGCGGGGATTGGGTCCCGGAAACACCATATATTTT.

This sequence joins TRBV5-1 and TRBJ2-1, with D perhaps TRBD2 (5 bases). Germline V gene sequence: CDR1 SGHRS, CDR2 YFSETQ. The CDR3 is 11 residues long. Trimming took off 0 bases at V and 15 bases at J, with 10 bases between the two ends. The CDR3 sequence: CASSLGGRRFF. The CDR3 bases are TGCGCCAGCAGCTTGGGAGGGCGACGGTTCTTC.

This chain joins TRBV5-1 and TRBJ2-2, with 7 bases lining up with TRBD2. Per germline, CDR1 SGHRS and CDR2 YFSETQ. Germline trimming cut 6 bases from V and 4 bases from J; bases unmatched to any gene: 3. The CDR3 covers 13 residues. CDR3 bases: TGCGCCAGCACGTCGGGGGGCACCGGGGAGCTGTTTTTT. Protein: CASTSGGTGELFF.

This chain connects TRBV7-3 to TRBJ2-7; D may be TRBD2 (6 bases). The CDR3 totals 14 residues. Looked up from germline, CDR1 is SGHTA and CDR2 is FQGTGA. V lost 3 bases to trimming and J lost 6 bases, with 15 bases between them. The CDR3 sequence: CASSFGITRGEQYF. In DNA form, the CDR3 reads TGTGCCAGCAGCTTTGGGATCACGCGGGGCGAGCAGTACTTC.

V is TRBV6-6 and J is TRBJ1-5, with D tentatively TRBD1 (5 bases). CDR3 length: 16 residues. CDR1 and CDR2 from the germline V gene are MNHNY and SVGAGI (reference sequence). V was trimmed by 10 bases and J by 4 bases, leaving 23 bases between them. CDR3 sequence: CAIQRGAERKNQPQHF. The CDR3 DNA sequence: TGTGCCATCCAACGGGGCGCTGAAAGGAAAAATCAGCCCCAGCATTTT.

The V gene is TRBV30, the J gene TRBJ2-2, with 8 positions matching TRBD1. This CDR3 contains 14 residues. Germline V gene sequence: CDR1 GTSNPN, CDR2 SVGIG (reference sequence). Trimming cost V 2 bases and J 5 bases; bases outside gene matches: 4. CDR3 coding DNA: TGTGCCTGGAGTACTACAGGGGGAACCGGGGAGCTGTTTTTT. Its protein product is CAWSTTGGTGELFF.

This clone was seen just once. The V gene is TRBV6-1, the J gene TRBJ2-6; D gene uncertain. V gave up 9 bases and J gave up 2 bases, with 8 bases separating them. The CDR3 is 13 residues long. Germline CDR1 and CDR2: MNHNS and SASEGT. The chain's CDR3 is CASGRAGANVLTF. DNA for the CDR3: TGTGCCAGTGGAAGAGCTGGGGCCAACGTCCTGACTTTC.

The gene calls are TRBV5-1 and TRBJ2-3; D not resolved. Trimming stripped 2 bases from V and 5 bases from J, with 9 bases between. This CDR3 contains 13 residues. Germline CDR1 reads SGHRS; CDR2 reads YFSETQ. The DNA for the CDR3 is TGCGCCAGCAGCTTCGAGTCCTTAGATACGCAGTATTTT. Its translation is CASSFESLDTQYF.

The rearrangement links TRBV6-1 to TRBJ2-1; the D gene could be TRBD1 or TRBD2 (5 bases each). This CDR3 comprises 17 residues. Trimming pared 2 bases from V and 2 bases from J, leaving 16 bases between. The germline gives CDR1 MNHNS, CDR2 SASEGT. CDR3 DNA: TGTGCCAGCAGTGAAATCCGGGGCCGAAGACCCTACAATGAGCAGTTCTTC. This encodes CASSEIRGRRPYNEQFF.

The chain is built from TRBV28 and TRBJ1-6; 9 bases match TRBD1. Germline CDR1 is MDHEN and CDR2 is SYDVKM. The CDR3 length is 14 residues. V shed 4 bases, J shed 10 bases, and the junction held 5 bases outside the gene matches. The CDR3 nucleotides read TGTGCCAGCAGTTGGGGACAGGGTGGGTCACCCCTCCACTTT. This gives the protein CASSWGQGGSPLHF.

V and J are TRBV7-9 and TRBJ1-4, with D unclear. Germline values: CDR1 SEHNR, CDR2 FQNEAQ (reference sequence). This CDR3 contains 15 residues. V gave up 3 bases and J gave up 3 bases, with 11 bases separating them. The CDR3 loop is CASSFVGGANEKLFF. The CDR3 nucleotides read TGTGCCAGCAGCTTTGTGGGTGGAGCTAATGAAAAACTGTTTTTT.

This clone was seen just once. The rearrangement uses TRBV5-4 and TRBJ2-5, with D unclear. V lost 1 base and J 2 bases, leaving 9 bases between the germline ends. The germline V gene has CDR1 SGHNT and CDR2 YYREEE (reference sequence). This CDR3 has 14 residues. The DNA of the CDR3 is TGTGCCAGCAGCTTGCAGCGAGAGCAAGAGACCCAGTACTTC. It codes for CASSLQREQETQYF.

This rearrangement joins TRBV19 to TRBJ2-3; D perhaps matches TRBD2 (7 bases). CDR1 is LNHDA, CDR2 SQIVND, per germline (reference sequence). Between the trimmed V and J ends, which lost 1 base and 8 bases, there was a span of 19 bases. There are 16 residues in the CDR3. The CDR3 spells CASSIGGGTPAGTQYF. Written as DNA, the CDR3 is TGTGCCAGTAGTATAGGGGGGGGGACACCCGCGGGTACGCAGTATTTT.

This clone has just one count. The rearrangement joins TRBV7-2 to TRBJ1-1; 9 positions match TRBD1. The CDR3 is 15 amino acids. The V segment lost 5 bases and the J segment 7 bases; nucleotides outside the gene matches: 11. Germline CDR1 and CDR2: SGHTA and FQGNSA. The CDR3 DNA sequence: TGTGCCAGCAGCGCCAGACCCGGGACAGGGAGTGAAGCTTTCTTT. Translating gives CASSARPGTGSEAFF.

In nucleotides, the CDR3 is TGCAGTGCTGCTCGGACAGTTGAAGCTTTCTTT. It encodes CSAARTVEAFF. This chain uses TRBV20-1 with TRBJ1-1, with a possible D match to TRBD1 (6 bases). Germline V gene sequence: CDR1 DFQATT, CDR2 SNEGSKA (reference sequence). Deletions cut 5 bases from V and 7 bases from J, with 11 bases between. The CDR3 runs 11 residues.

The J gene is TRBJ1-1, the V gene TRBV4-1; D not certain. V gave up 1 base and J gave up 3 bases, with 18 bases separating them. The germline V gene encodes CDR1 MGHRA and CDR2 YSYEKL. The CDR3 extends over 17 amino acids. This CDR3 is CASSQGTGYAVYTEAFF. The CDR3 DNA reads TGCGCCAGCAGCCAAGGTACTGGCTACGCAGTATACACTGAAGCTTTCTTT.

The chain has TRBV7-8 and TRBJ1-4; D is ambiguous. The CDR3 is 13 amino acids. Per the germline V gene, CDR1 is SGHVS and CDR2 is FQNEAQ. Trimming took 2 bases from V and 6 from J, leaving 7 bases between them. CDR3 in amino acids: CASSLTLDEKLFF. As DNA, the CDR3 is TGTGCCAGCAGCTTAACGTTGGATGAAAAACTGTTTTTT.

The chain employs TRBV5-8 and TRBJ2-5; D ambiguous. V dropped 0 bases and J dropped 3 bases, with 0 bases sitting between them. CDR1 is SGHTS, CDR2 YDEGEE, per germline. This CDR3 has 11 residues. The CDR3 reads CASSLEETQYF. The CDR3 nucleotides read TGTGCCAGCAGCTTGGAAGAGACCCAGTACTTC.

V is TRBV7-9 and J is TRBJ2-5; D is perhaps TRBD2 (5 bases). V was clipped by 3 bases and J by 4 bases, with 15 bases between them. Germline V gene lookup returns CDR1 SEHNR and CDR2 FQNEAQ (reference sequence). The CDR3 consists of 15 residues. The CDR3 spells CASSFWGDPRETQYF. DNA of the CDR3: TGTGCCAGCAGCTTTTGGGGAGATCCACGAGAGACCCAGTACTTC.

This chain joins TRBV7-2 and TRBJ2-3; 7 positions agree with TRBD1. V gave up 4 bases and J gave up 2 bases; unmatched junction bases: 3. Germline CDR1 is SGHTA and CDR2 is FQGNSA. The CDR3 consists of 14 residues. The CDR3 coding sequence is TGTGCCAGCAGCTCGACAGGGACCACAGATACGCAGTATTTT. Translation gives CASSSTGTTDTQYF.

The chain links TRBV14 to TRBJ2-5; D uncertain. V was cut by 5 bases and J by 4 bases, with 11 bases left in between. Germline CDR1 reads SGHDN; CDR2 reads FVKESK. The CDR3 spans 13 residues. As DNA, the CDR3 is TGTGCCAGCAGCGACTTACCGTCAGAGACCCAGTACTTC. It is translated as CASSDLPSETQYF.

The chain recombines TRBV7-2 with TRBJ1-2; 10 bases map to TRBD1. The germline V gene encodes CDR1 SGHTA and CDR2 FQGNSA. The CDR3 is 15 residues long. The V segment lost 5 bases and the J segment 5 bases; nucleotides outside the gene matches: 8. CDR3 loop: CASSGRGQGLYGYTF. CDR3 nucleotide sequence: TGTGCCAGCAGCGGGAGGGGACAGGGGCTTTATGGCTACACCTTC. Drawing the rest from reference TRBV7-2 and TRBJ1-2, the complete variable domain is GAGVSQSPSNKVTEKGKDVELRCDPISGHTALYWYRQSLGQGLEFLIYFQGNSAPDKSGLPSDRFSAERTGGSVSTLTIQRTQQEDSAVYLCASSGRGQGLYGYTFGSGTRLTVV.

The V call is TRBV28, the J call TRBJ1-4; D call uncertain. This CDR3 is built from 15 residues. V lost 4 bases, J lost 8 bases, and 17 bases lay in between. Germline loops: CDR1 MDHEN, CDR2 SYDVKM. As DNA, the CDR3 is TGTGCCAGCAGTTCTACCAAAGGAGTCCGGGAAAAACTGTTTTTT. This gives the protein CASSSTKGVREKLFF. Using reference TRBV28 and TRBJ1-4 for the parts outside the CDR3, the full variable domain is DVKVTQSSRYLVKRTGEKVFLECVQDMDHENMFWYRQDPGLGLRLIYFSYDVKMKEKGDIPEGYSVSREKKERFSLILESASTNQTSMYLCASSSTKGVREKLFFGSGTQLSVL.

J is TRBJ1-2 and V is TRBV23-1, with unresolved D. TRBV23-1 is an open reading frame, and its role is uncertain. This CDR3 region has 10 residues. V lost 8 bases, J lost 4 bases, and 5 bases lay in between. CDR3 nucleotide sequence: TGCGCCAGCGATCTCTATGGCTACACCTTC. It codes for CASDLYGYTF.

The J gene is TRBJ2-3, the V gene TRBV18; weak D call: TRBD2 (5 bases). With 3 bases removed from V and 5 bases from J, the gap between germline ends came to 9 bases. The CDR3 is 13 amino acids. Per germline, CDR1 KGHSH and CDR2 LQKENI. The CDR3: CASSPRGRDTQYF. The CDR3 bases are TGTGCCAGCTCACCTCGAGGGCGAGATACGCAGTATTTT.

V usage is TRBV11-1 and J usage is TRBJ2-7; 10 bases agree with TRBD1. Germline V gene lookup returns CDR1 SGHAT and CDR2 FQDESV (reference sequence). The CDR3 is 15 amino acids. J gave up 5 bases and V 0 bases, and 4 bases lay outside the gene matches. DNA of the CDR3: TGTGCCAGCAGCTTAGCCGGGGACAGGGGCGACGAGCAGTACTTC. Protein sequence: CASSLAGDRGDEQYF.

The chain recombines TRBV29-1 with TRBJ1-2, with D possibly being TRBD1 (6 bases). The CDR3 is made up of 15 amino acids. Germline V lookup: CDR1 SQVTM, CDR2 ANQGSEA. V dropped 4 bases and J dropped 4 bases, with 19 bases sitting between them. The CDR3 protein is CSVGRGTGSIYGYTF. CDR3 nucleotide sequence: TGCAGCGTTGGCAGGGGCACAGGCTCAATCTATGGCTACACCTTC.

The CDR3 DNA sequence: TGTGCCAGCAGCAATACAGAGACACAGGCGAAGAATATCGGGGAGCTGTTTTTT. Translating it yields CASSNTETQAKNIGELFF. This chain uses TRBV21-1 with TRBJ2-2; the table's D call, TRBD1, was not checked against the DNA. TRBV21-1 is classified as a pseudogene. The CDR3 spans 18 residues.